This T cell receptor (beta chain) is from a study of cytomegalovirus exposure and HLA in healthy donors. PCR used 60 Vbeta primers and 13 Jbeta primers. Assay: immunoSEQ multiplex PCR; the TCRdb copy retains only in-frame clones and omits some. The table records around 150,000 clones, around 80% of them present only once. Concerning this clone: The antigen is not known.

The CDR3 is made up of 16 amino acids. The germline CDR1 and CDR2 sequences are LNHDA and SQIVND (reference sequence). Trimming cost V 3 bases and J 6 bases; bases outside gene matches: 11. Whole-study findings and limits: Being productive about 90% or about 30% of the time was typical of most TCR beta V segments in an earlier analysis.

The TCR originated in a man aged 30-40 years in good health. The material sequenced was PBMCs. The chain uses TRBV19 and TRBJ1-2, with 9 bases fitting TRBD1. DNA of the CDR3: TGTGCCAGTAGTATCCGCTGCGGGGACAGGGTCCATGGCTACACCTTC. Residues: CASSIRCGDRVHGYTF. The variable domain in full, completed from reference TRBV19 and TRBJ1-2, reads DGGITQSPKYLFRKEGQNVTLSCEQNLNHDAMYWYRQDPGQGLRLIYYSQIVNDFQKGDIAEGYSVSREKKESFPLTVTSAQKNPTAFYLCASSIRCGDRVHGYTFGSGTRLTVV.